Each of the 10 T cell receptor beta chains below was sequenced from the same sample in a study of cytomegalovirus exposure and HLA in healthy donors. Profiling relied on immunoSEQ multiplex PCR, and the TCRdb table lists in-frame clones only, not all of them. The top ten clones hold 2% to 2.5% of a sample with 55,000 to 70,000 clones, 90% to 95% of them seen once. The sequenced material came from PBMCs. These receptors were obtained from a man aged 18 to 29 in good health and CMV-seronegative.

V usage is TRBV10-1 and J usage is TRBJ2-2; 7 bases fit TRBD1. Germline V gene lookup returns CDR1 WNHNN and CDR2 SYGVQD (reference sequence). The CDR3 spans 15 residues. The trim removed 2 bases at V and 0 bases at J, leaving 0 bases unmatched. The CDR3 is CASSEGTANTGELFF. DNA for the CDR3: TGCGCCAGCAGTGAGGGGACAGCGAACACCGGGGAGCTGTTTTTT.

The CDR3 coding sequence is TGTGCCAGCAGTTACTCACTAGTAGATACGCAGTATTTT. Translating it yields CASSYSLVDTQYF. The chain employs TRBV6-5 and TRBJ2-3, with D perhaps matching TRBD2 (5 bases). Per the germline V gene, CDR1 is MNHEY and CDR2 is SVGAGI. V gave up 0 bases and J gave up 5 bases, with 6 bases separating them. The length of the CDR3 is 13 residues.

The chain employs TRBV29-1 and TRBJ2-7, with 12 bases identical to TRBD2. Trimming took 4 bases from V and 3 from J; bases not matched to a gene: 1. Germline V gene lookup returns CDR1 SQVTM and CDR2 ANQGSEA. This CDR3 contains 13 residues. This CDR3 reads CSVGLAGVYEQYF. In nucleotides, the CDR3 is TGCAGCGTTGGACTAGCGGGAGTCTACGAGCAGTACTTC.

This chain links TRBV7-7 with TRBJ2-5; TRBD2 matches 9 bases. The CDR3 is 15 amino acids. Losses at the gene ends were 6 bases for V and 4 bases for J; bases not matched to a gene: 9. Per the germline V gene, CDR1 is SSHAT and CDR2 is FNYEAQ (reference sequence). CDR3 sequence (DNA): TGTGCCAGCAGTTTGGGCGGGAGGGCCTCAGAGACCCAGTACTTC. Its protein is CASSLGGRASETQYF.

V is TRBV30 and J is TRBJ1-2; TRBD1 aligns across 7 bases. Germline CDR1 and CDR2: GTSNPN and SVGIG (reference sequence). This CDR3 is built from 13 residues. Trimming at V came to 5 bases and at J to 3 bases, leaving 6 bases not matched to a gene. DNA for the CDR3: TGTGCCTGGGAACCCCAGGGGGACTATGGCTACACCTTC. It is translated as CAWEPQGDYGYTF.

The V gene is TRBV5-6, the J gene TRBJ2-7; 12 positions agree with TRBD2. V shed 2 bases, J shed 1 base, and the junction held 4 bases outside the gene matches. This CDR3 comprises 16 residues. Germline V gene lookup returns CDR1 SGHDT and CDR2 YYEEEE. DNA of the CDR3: TGTGCCAGCAGCTTAGGACTAGCGGGGAGGTCCTACGAGCAGTACTTC. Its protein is CASSLGLAGRSYEQYF.

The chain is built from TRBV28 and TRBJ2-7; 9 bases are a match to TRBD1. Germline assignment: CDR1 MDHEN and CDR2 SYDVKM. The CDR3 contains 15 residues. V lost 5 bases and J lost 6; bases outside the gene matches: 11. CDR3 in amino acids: CASSPGQGSIGEQYF. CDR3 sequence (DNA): TGTGCCAGCAGTCCCGGACAGGGGAGCATCGGCGAGCAGTACTTC.

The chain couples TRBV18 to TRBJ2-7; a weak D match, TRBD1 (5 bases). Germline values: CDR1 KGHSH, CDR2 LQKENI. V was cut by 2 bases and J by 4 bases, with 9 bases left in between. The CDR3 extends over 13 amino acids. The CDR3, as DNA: TGTGCCAGCTCACCAGACAGCCCTTACGAGCAGTACTTC. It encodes CASSPDSPYEQYF.

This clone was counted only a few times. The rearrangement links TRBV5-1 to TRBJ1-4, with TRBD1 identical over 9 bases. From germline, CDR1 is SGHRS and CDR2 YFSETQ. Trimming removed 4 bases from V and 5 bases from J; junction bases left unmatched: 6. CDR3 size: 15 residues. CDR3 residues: CASSRDREENEKLFF. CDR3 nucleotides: TGCGCCAGCAGCCGGGACAGGGAAGAAAATGAAAAACTGTTTTTT.

The CDR3 reads CAWGTSRGLLPYEQYF. CDR3 in DNA: TGTGCCTGGGGGACCTCTAGGGGACTACTACCCTACGAGCAGTACTTC. The V gene is TRBV30, the J gene TRBJ2-7, with 7 bases lining up with TRBD2. V shed 5 bases, J shed 2 bases, and the junction held 15 bases outside the gene matches. The CDR3 contains 16 residues. Germline CDR1 and CDR2: GTSNPN and SVGIG (reference sequence).